A single sample gave rise to the 14 T cell receptor beta chains below, sequenced in a study of T cells in Graves' hyperthyroidism and ophthalmopathy. Template material for amplifying TCR beta CDR3 regions consisted of RNA transcripts. RT-PCR in the first round (using the HTBI primer set) targeted the TCR CDR3. MiXCR, run by TCRdb on the multiplex PCR reads, gives a single entry per CDR3 protein. This repertoire shows about 680,000 distinct CDR3 sequences, roughly a third found once; its top ten account for 31%. The sequenced sample was blood. The source is a woman between 40 and 50 years old with Graves' hyperthyroidism.

This clonotype was recorded many times. V is TRBV12-3 or TRBV12-4 and J is TRBJ1-4; D not certain. Trimming shortened V by 6 bases and J by 0 bases, and 11 bases separated the two germline ends. CDR3 length: 15 amino acids. DNA for the CDR3: TGTGCCAGCAGGCGGACTGGCGCAACTAATGAAAAACTGTTTTTT. Amino acid sequence: CASRRTGATNEKLFF.

This chain links TRBV15 with TRBJ2-7, with 10 nucleotides matching TRBD1. The CDR3 consists of 15 residues. CDR1 is LNHNV, CDR2 YYDKDF, per germline (reference sequence). V lost 0 bases to trimming and J lost 5 bases; unmatched junction nucleotides: 4. The CDR3 DNA follows: TGTGCCACCAGCAGAGATCGGGACAGGGGAGACGAGCAGTACTTC. Its translation is CATSRDRDRGDEQYF. Based on the CDR3 plus reference TRBV15 and TRBJ2-7, the full variable domain is DAMVIQNPRYQVTQFGKPVTLSCSQTLNHNVMYWYQQKSSQAPKLLFHYYDKDFNNEADTPDNFQSRRPNTSFCFLDIRSPGLGDTAMYLCATSRDRDRGDEQYFGPGTRLTVT.

Note on this clonotype: This may be a read error, as it is one base from a much larger clone. V and J are TRBV29-1 and TRBJ2-5; D is perhaps TRBD2 (5 bases). V was shortened by 7 bases and J by 3 bases, with 12 bases between the two germline ends. From germline, CDR1 is SQVTM and CDR2 ANQGSEA. This CDR3 spans 12 amino acids. The CDR3 protein is CSAPASKETQYF. CDR3 in DNA: TGCAGCGCTCCGGCTAGCAAAGAGACCCAGTACTTC. Full variable domain (rest looked up from reference TRBV29-1 and TRBJ2-5): SAVISQKPSRDICQRGTSLTIQCQVDSQVTMMFWYRQQPGQSLTLIATANQGSEATYESGFVIDKFPISRPNLTFSTLTVSNMSPEDSSIYLCSAPASKETQYFGPGTRLLVL.

The rearrangement uses TRBV24-1 and TRBJ2-2; 12 bases fit TRBD2. The CDR3 extends over 22 amino acids. Germline CDR1 is KGHDR and CDR2 is SFDVKD. V lost 5 bases and J lost 5; bases outside the gene matches: 23. This chain's CDR3 is CATSGWGTLPLAGGPGTGELFF. The DNA of the CDR3 is TGTGCCACCAGTGGATGGGGAACCCTACCCCTAGCGGGAGGGCCCGGGACCGGGGAGCTGTTTTTT.

This chain joins TRBV7-6 and TRBJ1-4, with D tentatively TRBD1 (6 bases). V lost 1 base, J lost 5 bases, and 35 bases lay in between. Per the germline V gene, CDR1 is SGHVS and CDR2 is FNYEAQ. This CDR3 comprises 23 residues. For the CDR3, the DNA is TGTGCCAGCAGCTTAGTACGGGGGGGCCGATCCCAGTTCAACCAGGACGAGAATGAAAAACTGTTTTTT. It translates to CASSLVRGGRSQFNQDENEKLFF.

Note on this clonotype: This may be a read error, as it is one base from a much larger clone. The chain employs TRBV11-2 and TRBJ2-7; TRBD2 matches at 7 bases. This CDR3 has 16 residues. CDR1 is SGHAT and CDR2 is FQNNGV in the germline V gene. The DNA for the CDR3 is TGTACCAGCAGCTCGGTCGCAGCTAGCGGCAACTACGAGCAGTACTTC. Translation gives CTSSSVAASGNYEQYF. The variable domain in full, completed from reference TRBV11-2 and TRBJ2-7, reads EAGVAQSPRYKIIEKRQSVAFWCNPISGHATLYWYQQILGQGPKLLIQFQNNGVVDDSQLPKDRFSAERLKGVDSTLKIQPAKLEDSAVYLCTSSSVAASGNYEQYFGPGTRLTVT.

Regarding this clonotype: This sequence may be a read error, since a much larger clone differs from it by one base. The chain couples TRBV20-1 to TRBJ2-7; 7 bases fit TRBD2. The CDR3 consists of 13 residues. V gave up 3 bases and J gave up 3 bases; unmatched junction bases: 5. The germline gives CDR1 DFQATT, CDR2 SNEGSKA (reference sequence). In nucleotides, the CDR3 is TGCAGTGCTAGCCGGGACTATGACTACGAGCAGTACTTC. Translating it yields CSASRDYDYEQYF.

This clonotype has a handful of counts. With a much larger clone just one base away, this may be a read error. The chain carries TRBV5-4 and TRBJ2-5; 13 positions match TRBD2. V lost 4 bases, J lost 4 bases, and 4 bases stayed unmatched. This CDR3 is built from 15 residues. Per germline, CDR1 SGHNT and CDR2 YYREEE (reference sequence). DNA for the CDR3: TGTGCCAGCAGCACTAGCGGGAGGGCCGGAGAGACCCAGTACTTC. Protein: CASSTSGRAGETQYF.

On this clonotype itself: A much more abundant neighbour one base away suggests this may be a read error. The rearrangement links TRBV19 to TRBJ1-2, with D perhaps matching TRBD1 (6 bases). Per germline, CDR1 LNHDA and CDR2 SQIVND (reference sequence). The CDR3 is 16 residues long. The chain's CDR3 is CASSRLWVDSSYCYTF. CDR3 bases: TGTGCCAGTAGTAGGCTCTGGGTGGACAGCTCCTATTGCTACACCTTC.

The rearrangement links TRBV5-6 to TRBJ2-7, with 8 bases that match TRBD1. V shed 5 bases and J 5 bases; nucleotides not matched to a gene: 3. The CDR3 is made up of 12 amino acids. Germline assignment: CDR1 SGHDT and CDR2 YYEEEE. The DNA for the CDR3 is TGTGCCAGCAGATCGGACAGGGACGAGCAGTACTTC. Its protein is CASRSDRDEQYF.

This clonotype was observed at least ten times. The chain combines TRBV7-2 with TRBJ2-5; possibly TRBD2 for D (7 bases). The CDR3 spans 14 residues. CDR1 is SGHTA, CDR2 FQGNSA, per germline. V lost 3 bases and J 4 bases, leaving 12 bases between the germline ends. The CDR3 nucleotides are TGTGCCAGCAGCTTTGGGGGGGCAAGAGAGACCCAGTACTTC. It is translated as CASSFGGARETQYF.

CDR3 sequence reads: CASNEQGALSGNTIYF. CDR3 in DNA: TGTGCCAGCAACGAACAGGGGGCGCTGTCAGGAAACACCATATATTTT. The J gene is TRBJ1-3, the V gene TRBV7-2, with 9 bases lining up with TRBD1. This CDR3 is 16 amino acids long. The V and J ends lost 7 bases and 4 bases, in that order; junction bases with no gene match: 11. Germline values: CDR1 SGHTA, CDR2 FQGNSA.

The chain has TRBV10-3 and TRBJ1-2, with 7 bases fitting TRBD1. V lost 7 bases and J lost 0; bases outside the gene matches: 11. CDR3 length equals 16 residues. Germline CDR1 reads ENHRY; CDR2 reads SYGVKD. The CDR3 DNA sequence: TGTGCCATCACTAACACAGGGGACGGTTCTAACTATGGCTACACCTTC. Amino acids: CAITNTGDGSNYGYTF.

This clonotype appeared many times. The chain links TRBV7-2 to TRBJ1-1; no clear D gene. V lost 6 bases, J lost 2 bases, and 13 bases lay in between. CDR1 is SGHTA and CDR2 is FQGNSA in the germline V gene. The length of the CDR3 is 14 residues. The CDR3 sequence is CASSLNSANTEAFF. CDR3 nucleotides: TGTGCCAGCAGTCTCAATAGCGCAAACACTGAAGCTTTCTTT. Together with reference TRBV7-2 and TRBJ1-1, the CDR3 gives the full variable domain: GAGVSQSPSNKVTEKGKDVELRCDPISGHTALYWYRQSLGQGLEFLIYFQGNSAPDKSGLPSDRFSAERTGGSVSTLTIQRTQQEDSAVYLCASSLNSANTEAFFGQGTRLTVV.